This paragraph covers one TCR beta chain sequence. TCRdb's table, derived via immunoSEQ multiplex PCR, lists solely in-frame clones and lacks some. This table has roughly 50,000 clones, 85% appearing once. This specimen comes from a study of blood T cell repertoires in COVID-19. There are 24 residues in the CDR3. The J segment lost 3 bases and the V segment lost 4 bases, leaving 30 bases of the junction unmatched. The V gene's germline CDR1 is SGHRS and CDR2 YFSETQ. The specimen was peripheral blood. This TCR was recovered from a human donor in a cohort sampled during active COVID-19. The rearrangement uses TRBV5-1 and TRBJ2-1, with TRBD1 identical over 11 bases. CDR3 residues: CASSLRQPHDRDRGGRGFYNEQFF. CDR3 DNA: TGCGCCAGCAGCCTAAGACAACCGCACGACCGGGACAGGGGGGGGCGGGGTTTCTACAATGAGCAGTTCTTC.